What follows is one T cell receptor (beta chain) and its context. Its cognate antigen is unknown. Sequenced by immunoSEQ multiplex PCR; TCRdb stores in-frame clones only, minus some. The sample contains 900,000 to 1,200,000 clones, around 78% of which appear only once. The CDR3 spans 13 residues. Trimming stripped 6 bases from V and 1 base from J, with 9 bases between. Germline V gene sequence: CDR1 LGHNA, CDR2 YNFKEQ. These data are taken from a study of shared clonotypes between healthy human individuals. Study-level results: Shared clonotypes across all four donors exceeded non-shared ones in generation probability.

V and J are TRBV4-2 and TRBJ1-1; the D is unclear. Sequences were obtained from memory CD4+ T cells from PBMCs. Subset denoted: CD45RA-negative fraction. The sequence came from a man aged 18 to 29 in good health. Some clones in this sample may be carry-over from other donors' samples. This CDR3 is CASSQTQNTEAFF. Here the CDR3 DNA reads TGTGCCAGCAGTCAGACTCAGAACACTGAAGCTTTCTTT.